This T cell receptor beta chain is drawn from a study of CD8 T cells in ankylosing spondylitis. The ends lost 6 bases at V and 3 bases at J; junction bases unmatched: 5. Germline V CDR1 and CDR2: SQVTM, ANQGSEA. This CDR3 is 13 amino acids long. A quantitative 5'-RACE method, one with molecular barcodes, was used to make TCR beta libraries. MiXCR was run by TCRdb on the 5' RACE reads, yielding one entry per CDR3 protein. The sample has hundreds of thousands of distinct CDR3 sequences; 12% are singletons. General study findings and limits: The study looked at matched synovial fluid samples from ankylosing spondylitis patients. Disease-linked clones were reported to be significantly enriched there. Relatively rare in peripheral blood, disease-linked clones were also CD8+. Within ankylosing spondylitis blood, a TCR beta motif made up of seven to nine highly homologous variants appeared to be characteristic. Certain motif variants had earlier appeared in reactive arthritis synovial fluid and blood.

This clonotype has more than one count but fewer than ten. What it binds is unknown. Sequencing was carried out using blood, either unsorted or a sorted T cell fraction (not recorded which). The gene calls are TRBV29-1 and TRBJ1-1; 9 bases align to TRBD1. This TCR was sampled from a male donor with ankylosing spondylitis. The CDR3 sequence: CSVDRGGHTEAFF. Written as DNA, the CDR3 is TGCAGCGTCGACAGGGGGGGCCACACTGAAGCTTTCTTT.